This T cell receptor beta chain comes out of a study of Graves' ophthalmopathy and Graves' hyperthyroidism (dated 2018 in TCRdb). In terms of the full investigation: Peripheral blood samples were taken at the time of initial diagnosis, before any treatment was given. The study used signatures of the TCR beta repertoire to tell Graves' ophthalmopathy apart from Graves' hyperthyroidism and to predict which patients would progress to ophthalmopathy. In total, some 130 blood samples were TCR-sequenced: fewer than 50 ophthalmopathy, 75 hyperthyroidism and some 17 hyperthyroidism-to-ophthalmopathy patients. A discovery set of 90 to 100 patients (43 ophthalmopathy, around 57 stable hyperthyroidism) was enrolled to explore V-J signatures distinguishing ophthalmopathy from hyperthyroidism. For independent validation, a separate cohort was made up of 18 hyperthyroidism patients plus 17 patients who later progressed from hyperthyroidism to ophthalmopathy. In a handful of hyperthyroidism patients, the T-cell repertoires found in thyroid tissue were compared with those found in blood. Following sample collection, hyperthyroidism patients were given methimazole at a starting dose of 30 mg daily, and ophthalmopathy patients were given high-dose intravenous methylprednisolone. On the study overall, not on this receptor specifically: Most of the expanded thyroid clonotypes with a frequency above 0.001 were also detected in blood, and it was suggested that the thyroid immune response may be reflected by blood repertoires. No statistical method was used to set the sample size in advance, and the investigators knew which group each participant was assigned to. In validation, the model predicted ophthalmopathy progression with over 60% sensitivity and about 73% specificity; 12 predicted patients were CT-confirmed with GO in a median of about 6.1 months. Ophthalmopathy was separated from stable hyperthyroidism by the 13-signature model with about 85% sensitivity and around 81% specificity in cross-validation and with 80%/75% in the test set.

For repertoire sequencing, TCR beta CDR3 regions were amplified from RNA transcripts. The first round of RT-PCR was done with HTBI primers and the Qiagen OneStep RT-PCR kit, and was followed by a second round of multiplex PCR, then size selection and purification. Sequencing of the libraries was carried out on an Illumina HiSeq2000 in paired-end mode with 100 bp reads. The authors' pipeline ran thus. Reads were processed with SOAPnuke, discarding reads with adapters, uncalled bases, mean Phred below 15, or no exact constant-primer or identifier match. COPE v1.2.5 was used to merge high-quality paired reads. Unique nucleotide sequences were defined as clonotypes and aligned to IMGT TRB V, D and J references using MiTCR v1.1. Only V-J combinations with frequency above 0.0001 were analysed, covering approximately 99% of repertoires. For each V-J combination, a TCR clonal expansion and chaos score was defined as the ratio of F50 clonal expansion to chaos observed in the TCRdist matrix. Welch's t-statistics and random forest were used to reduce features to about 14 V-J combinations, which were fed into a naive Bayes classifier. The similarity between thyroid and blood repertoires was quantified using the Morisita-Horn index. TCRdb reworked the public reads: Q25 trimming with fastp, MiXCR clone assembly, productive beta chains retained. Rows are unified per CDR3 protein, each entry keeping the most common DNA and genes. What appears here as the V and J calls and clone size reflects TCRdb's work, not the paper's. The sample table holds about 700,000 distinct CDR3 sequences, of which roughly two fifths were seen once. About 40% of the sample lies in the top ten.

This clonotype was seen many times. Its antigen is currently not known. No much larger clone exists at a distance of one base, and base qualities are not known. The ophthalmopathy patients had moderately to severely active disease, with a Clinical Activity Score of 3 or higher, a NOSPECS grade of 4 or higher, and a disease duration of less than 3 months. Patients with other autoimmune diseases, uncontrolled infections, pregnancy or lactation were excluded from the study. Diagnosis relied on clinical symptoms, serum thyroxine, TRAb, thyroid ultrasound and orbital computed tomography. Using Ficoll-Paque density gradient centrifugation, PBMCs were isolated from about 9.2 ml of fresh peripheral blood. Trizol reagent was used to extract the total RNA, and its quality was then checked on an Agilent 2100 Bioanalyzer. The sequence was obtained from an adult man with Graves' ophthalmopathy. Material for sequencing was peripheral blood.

The DNA sequence reads TGCAGTGCTTCACGTCGGAACACTGAAGCTTTCTTT. The translation is CSASRRNTEAFF. The rearranged segments are TRBV20-1 and TRBJ1-1, with the D gene too uncertain to name. The CDR3 goes from the cysteine to the phenylalanine over 12 residues. Kept here is only the CDR3 DNA, which spans 36 bases and is read in frame from base 1. In the germline V gene (reference sequence), CDR1 corresponds to DFQATT and CDR2 to SNEGSKA. V and J are truncated by 5 bases and 1 base respectively, leaving an intervening sequence of 8 bases.